These 28 T cell receptor beta chains originate from one sample sequenced in a study of T-cell reconstitution after alpha-beta-depleted transplantation in children. The library targeted TCRbeta and was prepared with unique molecular identifiers. Each CDR3 protein is one row after TCRdb ran MiXCR on the PCR reads. Seen here are some 500,000 distinct CDR3 sequences, approximately 32% observed once, and the top ten hold 2.4%. The sequenced sample was PBMCs from the stem cell graft donor, obtained from the stem cell graft. Receptor source: a human donor who donated a stem cell graft to a child with aplastic anemia.

This clonotype was counted only a few times. The chain employs TRBV10-3 and TRBJ2-5, with D perhaps matching TRBD1 or TRBD2 (5 bases each). The V end lost 6 bases, the J end lost 2 bases, and 10 bases lay between the germline ends. Germline CDR1 ENHRY, CDR2 SYGVKD. This CDR3 spans 13 amino acids. CDR3 residues: CAIRGPLQETQYF. CDR3 bases: TGTGCCATCAGGGGACCGCTTCAAGAGACCCAGTACTTC.

The chain employs TRBV30 and TRBJ2-7, with D uncertain. CDR3 size: 12 residues. The V end lost 2 bases, the J end lost 3 bases, and 8 bases lay between the germline ends. From germline, CDR1 is GTSNPN and CDR2 SVGIG (reference sequence). The CDR3 is CAWSLGIYEQYF. Written as DNA, the CDR3 is TGTGCCTGGAGTTTGGGGATCTACGAGCAGTACTTC.

This clonotype was recorded a few times. The V gene is TRBV5-6, the J gene TRBJ2-1, with D possibly being TRBD1 (7 bases). V was clipped by 4 bases and J by 8 bases, with 19 bases between them. In germline, CDR1 is SGHDT, CDR2 YYEEEE. The CDR3 totals 15 residues. This CDR3 reads CASSLITGRGDEQFF. The DNA of the CDR3 is TGTGCCAGCAGCCTAATCACGGGCAGGGGGGATGAGCAGTTCTTC.

J is TRBJ1-1 and V is TRBV20-1; 8 bases agree with TRBD1. Trimming cost V 6 bases and J 0 bases; bases outside gene matches: 12. The V gene's germline CDR1 is DFQATT and CDR2 SNEGSKA (reference sequence). This CDR3 has 16 residues. The CDR3, as DNA: TGCAGTGCCCAGTCAGGGGGCGGCCGGCTGAACACTGAAGCTTTCTTT. This encodes CSAQSGGGRLNTEAFF.

This clonotype has a handful of counts. The V call is TRBV7-2, the J call TRBJ2-7; 9 bases align to TRBD2. This CDR3 has 15 amino acids. The V and J ends lost 4 bases and 4 bases, in that order; junction bases with no gene match: 8. Germline CDR1 reads SGHTA; CDR2 reads FQGNSA. The CDR3 coding sequence is TGTGCCAGCAGCTACAGCGGGGGGCTCAGGTACGAGCAGTACTTC. As protein: CASSYSGGLRYEQYF.

The chain has TRBV6-5 and TRBJ1-2, with D tentatively TRBD1 (5 bases). Germline assignment: CDR1 MNHEY and CDR2 SVGAGI. V lost 0 bases, J lost 10 bases, and 12 bases lay in between. The length of the CDR3 is 13 residues. The CDR3 reads CASSYSMTEDYTF. CDR3 coding DNA: TGTGCCAGCAGTTACTCGATGACAGAGGACTACACCTTC.

This clonotype was observed a few times. The V call is TRBV6-2 or TRBV6-3, the J call TRBJ1-3; 9 bases map to TRBD1. CDR1 MNHEY and CDR2 SVGEGT come from the germline V gene. After removal of 6 bases from V and 7 bases from J, the junction contained 7 bases not matched to a gene. This CDR3 contains 14 residues. The CDR3 is CASRDRDRVNTIYF. In nucleotides, the CDR3 is TGTGCCAGCAGGGATCGGGACAGGGTCAACACCATATATTTT.

This clonotype was observed many times. The chain links TRBV12-3 or TRBV12-4 to TRBJ2-1; D uncertain. V was trimmed by 3 bases and J by 7 bases, leaving 4 bases between them. The CDR3 is 11 residues long. The CDR3 DNA reads as TGTGCCAGCAGTTTCGGGAATGAGCAGTTCTTC. The encoded protein is CASSFGNEQFF.

The chain combines TRBV30 with TRBJ2-1; 12 bases map to TRBD2. This CDR3 is 14 amino acids long. Losses at the gene ends were 3 bases for V and 6 bases for J; bases not matched to a gene: 3. Germline loops: CDR1 GTSNPN, CDR2 SVGIG (reference sequence). CDR3 protein: CAWSGLAGFNEQFF. The CDR3 DNA reads as TGTGCCTGGAGCGGACTAGCGGGATTCAATGAGCAGTTCTTC.

This clonotype was seen a handful of times. The chain couples TRBV29-1 to TRBJ2-1; 12 bases line up with TRBD1. There are 15 residues in the CDR3. The germline CDR1 and CDR2 sequences are SQVTM and ANQGSEA. V trimming: 3 bases; J trimming: 6 bases; junction bases outside the gene matches: 6. This CDR3 is CSVDGRDRGRNEQFF. The CDR3 nucleotides are TGCAGCGTTGATGGGAGGGACAGGGGGCGCAATGAGCAGTTCTTC.

The chain has TRBV9 and TRBJ2-2; D gene ambiguous. The CDR3 is 13 amino acids. Germline V lookup: CDR1 SGDLS, CDR2 YYNGEE. V was trimmed by 4 bases and J by 9 bases, leaving 13 bases between them. CDR3 sequence: CASSSDSARELFF. The CDR3 nucleotides read TGTGCCAGCAGCTCTGACTCGGCCCGGGAGCTGTTTTTT.

This chain connects TRBV11-3 to TRBJ1-1, with D possibly matching TRBD1 (6 bases). Trimming shortened V by 3 bases and J by 6 bases, and 11 bases separated the two germline ends. The CDR3 length is 13 residues. Germline V lookup: CDR1 SGHNT, CDR2 YENEEA. The chain's CDR3 is CASSFRTVSEAFF. CDR3 nucleotides: TGTGCCAGCAGCTTTCGGACAGTCTCTGAAGCTTTCTTT. Drawing the rest from reference TRBV11-3 and TRBJ1-1, the complete variable domain is EAGVVQSPRYKIIEKKQPVAFWCNPISGHNTLYWYLQNLGQGPELLIRYENEEAVDDSQLPKDRFSAERLKGVDSTLKIQPAELGDSAVYLCASSFRTVSEAFFGQGTRLTVV.

This clonotype was seen a handful of times. This rearrangement joins TRBV12-3 or TRBV12-4 to TRBJ2-5, with D uncertain. V lost 2 bases and J 0 bases, leaving 4 bases between the germline ends. The CDR3 totals 13 residues. This CDR3 is CASSLRYQETQYF. The DNA of the CDR3 is TGTGCCAGCAGTTTACGGTACCAAGAGACCCAGTACTTC.

In its sample, this clonotype was seen a few times. The V and J genes are TRBV29-1 and TRBJ2-3; maybe TRBD1 (7 bases). There are 13 residues in the CDR3. Between the trimmed V and J ends, which lost 4 bases and 9 bases, there was a span of 17 bases. Looked up from germline, CDR1 is SQVTM and CDR2 is ANQGSEA. CDR3 nucleotide sequence: TGCAGCGTTGGACAGGGCTCCGGGGGAACGCAGTATTTT. This gives the protein CSVGQGSGGTQYF.

This clonotype was seen a handful of times. The CDR3 nucleotides are TGCAGCGTTGAAGCCCCGGACATGTCAACCGACGAGCAGTACTTC. As protein: CSVEAPDMSTDEQYF. The rearrangement links TRBV29-1 to TRBJ2-7; D might be TRBD1 (5 bases). Per germline, CDR1 SQVTM and CDR2 ANQGSEA. The CDR3 covers 15 residues. V was cut by 1 base and J by 5 bases, with 18 bases left in between.

This clonotype was observed a handful of times. J is TRBJ2-1 and V is TRBV11-2, with 7 bases matching TRBD1. This CDR3 region has 14 residues. Germline V gene lookup returns CDR1 SGHAT and CDR2 FQNNGV. The V and J ends lost 0 bases and 11 bases, in that order; junction bases with no gene match: 7. The chain's CDR3 is CASSLDRDSEKQFF. The CDR3 nucleotides read TGTGCCAGCAGCTTAGACCGGGACAGCGAAAAGCAGTTCTTC.

CDR3: CASSQESGEGYGYTF. For the CDR3, the DNA is TGTGCCAGCAGCCAAGAATCCGGGGAAGGGTATGGCTACACCTTC. V gene TRBV3-1 combines with J gene TRBJ1-2, with D unresolved. The CDR3 extends over 15 amino acids. With 0 bases removed from V and 5 bases from J, the gap between germline ends came to 13 bases. CDR1 LGHDT and CDR2 YNNKEL come from the germline V gene (reference sequence). The variable domain in full, with the rest retrieved from reference TRBV3-1 and TRBJ1-2, is DTAVSQTPKYLVTQMGNDKSIKCEQNLGHDTMYWYKQDSKKFLKIMFSYNNKELIINETVPNRFSPKSPDKAHLNLHINSLELGDSAVYFCASSQESGEGYGYTFGSGTRLTVV.

This clonotype came up many times. V usage is TRBV20-1 and J usage is TRBJ2-1; 11 positions agree with TRBD2. The CDR3 length is 15 residues. V lost 3 bases to trimming and J lost 3 bases; unmatched junction nucleotides: 4. The germline gives CDR1 DFQATT, CDR2 SNEGSKA (reference sequence). The CDR3 nucleotides read TGCAGTGCTAGCCCCGGGACTAGCGGCTACAATGAGCAGTTCTTC. Its protein product is CSASPGTSGYNEQFF.

There are a few counts of this clonotype. This chain links TRBV14 with TRBJ2-7, with TRBD1 identical over 12 bases. Germline CDR1 and CDR2: SGHDN and FVKESK. The ends lost 4 bases at V and 5 bases at J; junction bases unmatched: 6. The CDR3 extends over 15 amino acids. CDR3 loop: CASSLPGTGGHEQYV. CDR3 in DNA: TGTGCCAGCAGCCTTCCCGGGACAGGGGGCCACGAGCAGTACGTC.

This clonotype was found a few times. J is TRBJ2-1 and V is TRBV11-1; 9 bases are a match to TRBD1. CDR3 length: 18 residues. Trimming took 0 bases from V and 1 from J; bases not matched to a gene: 7. The V gene's germline CDR1 is SGHAT and CDR2 FQDESV (reference sequence). CDR3 in amino acids: CASSLADRGDYSYNEQFF. CDR3 sequence (DNA): TGTGCCAGCAGCTTAGCGGACAGGGGCGACTATTCCTACAATGAGCAGTTCTTC.

V gene TRBV7-9 combines with J gene TRBJ1-2; D is possibly TRBD1 (5 bases). The CDR3 extends over 15 amino acids. The germline V and J ends were trimmed by 0 bases and 4 bases, with 12 bases remaining between them. Germline CDR1 is SEHNR and CDR2 is FQNEAQ (reference sequence). The CDR3 loop reads CASSLAGADLYGYTF. CDR3 DNA: TGTGCCAGCAGCTTAGCCGGGGCAGACCTCTATGGCTACACCTTC.

The chain has TRBV5-1 and TRBJ2-2; 10 bases line up with TRBD2. The V gene end was trimmed by 0 bases and the J gene end by 3 bases; junction bases not matched to a gene: 8. The CDR3 loop spans 18 amino acids. CDR1 is SGHRS, CDR2 YFSETQ, per germline. DNA of the CDR3: TGCGCCAGCAGCTTGGGGAACGTACTAGCGGGGTACACCGGGGAGCTGTTTTTT. Residues: CASSLGNVLAGYTGELFF.

This clonotype was seen a handful of times. J is TRBJ1-2 and V is TRBV12-3 or TRBV12-4; D may be TRBD1 (5 bases). The CDR3 consists of 12 residues. V lost 4 bases to trimming and J lost 6 bases, with 9 bases between them. The DNA for the CDR3 is TGTGCCAGCAGTTCAGCAGGGCATGGCTACACCTTC. This encodes CASSSAGHGYTF.

This clonotype was seen only a few times. The rearrangement uses TRBV29-1 and TRBJ1-4; TRBD1 might be the D (5 bases). V lost 4 bases, J lost 11 bases, and 11 bases lay in between. This CDR3 is built from 11 residues. Germline lookup yields CDR1 SQVTM and CDR2 ANQGSEA. The CDR3 DNA reads as TGCAGCGTTGTGGGGGATTGGAAACTGTTTTTT. This codes for CSVVGDWKLFF. Based on the CDR3 plus reference TRBV29-1 and TRBJ1-4, the full variable domain is SAVISQKPSRDICQRGTSLTIQCQVDSQVTMMFWYRQQPGQSLTLIATANQGSEATYESGFVIDKFPISRPNLTFSTLTVSNMSPEDSSIYLCSVVGDWKLFFGSGTQLSVL.

This clonotype was seen a single time. V and J are TRBV6-1 and TRBJ1-2, with D uncertain. Per germline, CDR1 MNHNS and CDR2 SASEGT. This CDR3 is built from 13 residues. Trimming cost V 8 bases and J 6 bases, with 16 bases left between them. CDR3 sequence reads: CASRDPGPDGYTF. The CDR3 DNA is TGTGCCAGCCGAGACCCCGGGCCAGATGGCTACACCTTC.

The sample holds a few counts of this clonotype. The rearrangement joins TRBV12-3 or TRBV12-4 to TRBJ1-1, with a possible D match to TRBD1 (5 bases). Trimming pared 6 bases from V and 1 base from J, leaving 12 bases between. CDR3 size: 14 residues. For the CDR3, the DNA is TGTGCCAGCAGCGAGACGGGACCGAACACTGAAGCTTTCTTT. This gives the protein CASSETGPNTEAFF.

CDR3 region: CASSLPRAYNEQFF. Here the CDR3 DNA reads TGCGCCAGCAGCTTGCCAAGGGCTTACAATGAGCAGTTCTTC. The rearrangement uses TRBV5-1 and TRBJ2-1; D gene uncertain. Trimming stripped 1 base from V and 4 bases from J, with 9 bases between. This CDR3 is 14 amino acids long. Looked up from germline, CDR1 is SGHRS and CDR2 is YFSETQ.

This clonotype was seen a handful of times. This chain links TRBV9 with TRBJ1-1; no clear D. Per the germline V gene, CDR1 is SGDLS and CDR2 is YYNGEE. V lost 0 bases and J lost 6, with 12 bases in between. There are 14 residues in the CDR3. The CDR3 sequence is CASSVGGRASEAFF. The CDR3 DNA is TGTGCCAGCAGCGTAGGAGGTAGGGCTTCTGAAGCTTTCTTT.